The 14 T cell receptor beta chains below all came from one sample that was sequenced in a study of blood T cell repertoires in COVID-19. Clones were read by immunoSEQ multiplex PCR, and TCRdb kept only the in-frame ones, dropping some. The table records around 250,000 clones, approximately 86% of them present only once. Sequences were obtained from peripheral blood. These receptors were obtained from an older woman who had recovered from COVID-19.

The chain carries TRBV3-1 (or the pseudogene TRBV3-2) and TRBJ2-7; D is unresolved. With 1 base removed from V and 1 base from J, the gap between germline ends came to 5 bases. CDR1 is LGHDT and CDR2 is YNNKEL in the germline V gene (reference sequence). The CDR3 is 13 residues long. CDR3 bases: TGTGCCAGCAGCCAAGTCCCATCCTACGAGCAGTACTTC. The encoded protein is CASSQVPSYEQYF.

This rearrangement joins TRBV5-1 to TRBJ2-3, with D perhaps TRBD1 (5 bases). CDR1 and CDR2 from the germline V gene are SGHRS and YFSETQ. Trimming took 0 bases from V and 4 from J, leaving 18 bases between them. The CDR3 length is 17 residues. CDR3 DNA sequence: TGCGCCAGCAGCTTGGAAGGTCGGCAGGGCCGCGCAGATACGCAGTATTTT. Amino acid sequence: CASSLEGRQGRADTQYF.

The rearrangement uses TRBV19 and TRBJ2-1; 9 bases match TRBD2. CDR1 is LNHDA, CDR2 SQIVND, per germline (reference sequence). The CDR3 runs to 16 residues. After removal of 5 bases from V and 10 bases from J, the junction contained 15 bases not matched to a gene. CDR3 nucleotide sequence: TGTGCCAGTAGTGTCCTGATAGCGGGGGCCCTCGGGGAGCAGTTCTTC. This codes for CASSVLIAGALGEQFF.

The chain carries TRBV15 and TRBJ2-1, with TRBD1 as a possible D gene (6 bases). Germline assignment: CDR1 LNHNV and CDR2 YYDKDF (reference sequence). The CDR3 is 15 amino acids. V dropped 0 bases and J dropped 2 bases, with 8 bases sitting between them. CDR3 sequence (DNA): TGTGCCACCAGCAGAGATGGGGGCACCTACAATGAGCAGTTCTTC. Translated, it gives CATSRDGGTYNEQFF. Complete variable domain (other parts from reference TRBV15 and TRBJ2-1): DAMVIQNPRYQVTQFGKPVTLSCSQTLNHNVMYWYQQKSSQAPKLLFHYYDKDFNNEADTPDNFQSRRPNTSFCFLDIRSPGLGDTAMYLCATSRDGGTYNEQFFGPGTRLTVL.

The chain employs TRBV29-1 and TRBJ2-2, with D possibly TRBD2 on 6 matching bases. Trimming left V 7 bases short and J 1 base short, with 10 bases between. The CDR3 totals 13 residues. Looked up from germline, CDR1 is SQVTM and CDR2 is ANQGSEA. The CDR3 region has the DNA TGCAGCGGACTCGGGGGGAACACCGGGGAGCTGTTTTTT. Encoded protein: CSGLGGNTGELFF.

In this sample, this clone turned up once. V usage is TRBV19 and J usage is TRBJ1-2; D unclear. The germline V gene encodes CDR1 LNHDA and CDR2 SQIVND (reference sequence). The CDR3 covers 11 residues. Trimming took 1 base from V and 7 from J, leaving 4 bases between them. CDR3 in amino acids: CASSIVGGYTF. The CDR3 region has the DNA TGTGCCAGTAGTATAGTCGGTGGCTACACCTTC.

The CDR3 sequence: CASANTQETQYF. In DNA, the CDR3 is TGTGCCAGCGCAAACACCCAAGAGACCCAGTACTTC. The chain employs TRBV6-5 and TRBJ2-5; no clear D gene. Germline CDR1 MNHEY, CDR2 SVGAGI. The CDR3 runs to 12 residues. The V end lost 8 bases, the J end lost 1 base, and 8 bases lay between the germline ends.

The chain couples TRBV7-2 to TRBJ2-3, with D unresolved. The V gene's germline CDR1 is SGHTA and CDR2 FQGNSA. V was pared by 1 base and J by 5 bases, with 13 bases between. CDR3 length: 15 residues. CDR3 nucleotide sequence: TGTGCCAGCAGCTTAGACGGTGGTATGCAAGATACGCAGTATTTT. Translation: CASSLDGGMQDTQYF.

The rearrangement uses TRBV11-1 and TRBJ2-1, with D possibly matching TRBD1 (5 bases). CDR1 and CDR2 (germline): SGHAT, FQDESV (reference sequence). V lost 5 bases to trimming and J lost 12 bases, with 14 bases between them. The CDR3 length is 12 residues. CDR3 DNA: TGTGCCAGCAGCCACCTGACAGACGGGCAGTTCTTC. Amino acids: CASSHLTDGQFF.

To note about this clone: The junction departs from the called germline gene at one end, perhaps through a read error. The chain links TRBV5-1 to TRBJ1-1; 8 bases fit TRBD1. The CDR3 has 14 amino acids. Germline CDR1 SGHRS, CDR2 YFSETQ. The CDR3 bases are TGCGCCAGCAGCCCTTGGACAGGGAACGCTGAAGCTTTCTTT. The encoded protein is CASSPWTGNAEAFF.

A single count supports this clone. The V call is TRBV7-2, the J call TRBJ2-7, with 9 bases that match TRBD1. The trim removed 8 bases at V and 5 bases at J, leaving 10 bases unmatched. Germline CDR1 reads SGHTA; CDR2 reads FQGNSA. The CDR3 runs 14 residues. The CDR3 reads CASGPGQGTHEQYF. The DNA of the CDR3 is TGTGCCAGCGGCCCGGGACAGGGCACCCACGAGCAGTACTTC. Together with reference TRBV7-2 and TRBJ2-7, the CDR3 gives the full variable domain: GAGVSQSPSNKVTEKGKDVELRCDPISGHTALYWYRQSLGQGLEFLIYFQGNSAPDKSGLPSDRFSAERTGGSVSTLTIQRTQQEDSAVYLCASGPGQGTHEQYFGPGTRLTVT.

The genes are TRBV10-3 and TRBJ1-2, with D hard to call. The CDR3 extends over 13 amino acids. Germline CDR1 and CDR2: ENHRY and SYGVKD. Trimming took 3 bases from V and 8 from J, leaving 13 bases between them. The CDR3 coding sequence is TGTGCCATCAGTGAAAGAGTAGAGCGCGGCTACACCTTC. It translates to CAISERVERGYTF.

The genes are TRBV2 and TRBJ2-7; TRBD2 is a possible D gene (6 bases). The CDR3 runs to 11 residues. Trimming removed 3 bases from V and 6 bases from J, with 6 bases in between. In germline, CDR1 is SNHLY, CDR2 FYNNEI. CDR3 in amino acids: CASSEGGEQYF. The DNA of the CDR3 is TGTGCCAGCAGTGAGGGGGGCGAGCAGTACTTC.

This chain connects TRBV4-2 to TRBJ1-4; weak D call: TRBD1 (5 bases). V lost 4 bases to trimming and J lost 4 bases, with 19 bases between them. This CDR3 has 17 amino acids. The V gene's germline CDR1 is LGHNA and CDR2 YNFKEQ. The DNA for the CDR3 is TGTGCCAGCAGCCCCCTGGGGGGTCTGGGTGGTAATGAAAAACTGTTTTTT. Translation: CASSPLGGLGGNEKLFF.